This is a list of T cell receptor beta chains from one sample in a study of shared clonotypes between healthy human individuals. Produced via immunoSEQ multiplex PCR; TCRdb's table is partial and in-frame only. The sample holds about 2 million clones, roughly 94% seen once. The specimen was naive CD8+ T cells sorted from blood. The receptors originated from a man aged 18-30 years in good health. Each CDR3 is given with its conserved first and last residue. Each record gives: D gene, clone size, V gene, J gene, CDR3 protein, CDR3 DNA. A D gene is named only where the DNA matches it firmly. Size values are once, few and many counts, or a class for expanded clones, and some rows have none.

d_call: -
clone_size: -
v_call: TRBV7-9
j_call: TRBJ1-4
cdr3_aa: CASSPRQSKKLFF
cdr3_nt: TGTGCCAGCAGCCCCCGTCAGTCGAAAAAACTGTTTTTT

d_call: TRBD2
clone_size: -
v_call: TRBV9
j_call: TRBJ2-7
cdr3_aa: CASSVGTSDSYEQYF
cdr3_nt: TGTGCCAGCAGCGTAGGGACTAGCGACTCCTACGAGCAGTACTTC

d_call: -
clone_size: -
v_call: TRBV28
j_call: TRBJ2-7
cdr3_aa: CASSLGNGQYF
cdr3_nt: TGTGCCAGCAGTTTAGGGAATGGGCAGTACTTC

d_call: TRBD1
clone_size: -
v_call: TRBV13
j_call: TRBJ2-7
cdr3_aa: CASSLRDRVYEQYF
cdr3_nt: TGTGCCAGCAGCTTAAGGGACAGAGTGTACGAGCAGTACTTC

d_call: TRBD1
clone_size: -
v_call: TRBV4-3
j_call: TRBJ2-7
cdr3_aa: CASSAGTGVYEQYF
cdr3_nt: TGCGCCAGCAGCGCCGGGACAGGGGTCTACGAGCAGTACTTC

d_call: TRBD2
clone_size: -
v_call: TRBV11-2
j_call: TRBJ2-7
cdr3_aa: CASSGGWEGLEQYF
cdr3_nt: TGTGCCAGCAGCGGAGGTTGGGAGGGCCTCGAGCAGTACTTC

d_call: TRBD1
clone_size: -
v_call: TRBV10-2
j_call: TRBJ1-1
cdr3_aa: CASSVTGGLNTEAFF
cdr3_nt: TGCGCCAGCAGTGTTACAGGGGGCTTGAACACTGAAGCTTTCTTT

d_call: -
clone_size: -
v_call: TRBV28
j_call: TRBJ1-2
cdr3_aa: CASSFAETYGYTF
cdr3_nt: TGTGCCAGCAGTTTTGCGGAGACTTATGGCTACACCTTC

d_call: TRBD1
clone_size: once
v_call: TRBV6-6
j_call: TRBJ1-1
cdr3_aa: CASSYSTGVTEAFF
cdr3_nt: TGTGCCAGCAGTTACTCGACAGGGGTTACTGAAGCTTTCTTT

d_call: -
clone_size: -
v_call: TRBV5-6
j_call: TRBJ2-1
cdr3_aa: CASSLTRDSSIYEQFF
cdr3_nt: TGTGCCAGCAGCTTGACACGGGACTCCTCCATATATGAGCAGTTCTTC

d_call: -
clone_size: -
v_call: TRBV21-1
j_call: TRBJ2-6
cdr3_aa: CASSTPPGGRSGANVLTF
cdr3_nt: TGTGCCAGCAGCACTCCACCCGGGGGGCGAAGTGGGGCCAACGTCCTGACTTTC

d_call: TRBD2
clone_size: -
v_call: TRBV2
j_call: TRBJ2-7
cdr3_aa: CASSPGLAGGQEQYF
cdr3_nt: TGTGCCAGCAGTCCTGGACTAGCGGGGGGACAAGAGCAGTACTTC

d_call: -
clone_size: -
v_call: TRBV28
j_call: TRBJ2-4
cdr3_aa: CASSFWAALAKNIQYF
cdr3_nt: TGTGCCAGCAGTTTCTGGGCAGCTCTAGCCAAAAACATTCAGTACTTC

d_call: -
clone_size: -
v_call: TRBV6-1
j_call: TRBJ1-1
cdr3_aa: CATSTWINEAFF
cdr3_nt: TGTGCCACTTCAACCTGGATCAACGAAGCTTTCTTT

d_call: -
clone_size: -
v_call: TRBV6-6
j_call: TRBJ2-3
cdr3_aa: CASSQPSLTDTQYF
cdr3_nt: TGTGCCAGCAGTCAACCAAGCCTGACAGATACGCAGTATTTT

d_call: TRBD2
clone_size: -
v_call: TRBV30
j_call: TRBJ2-3
cdr3_aa: CAWSTMGGSDTQYF
cdr3_nt: TGTGCCTGGAGTACTATGGGGGGGAGTGATACGCAGTATTTT

d_call: TRBD1
clone_size: -
v_call: TRBV6-1
j_call: TRBJ1-2
cdr3_aa: CASSESGGPWYGYTF
cdr3_nt: TGTGCCAGCAGTGAATCAGGGGGCCCCTGGTATGGCTACACCTTC

d_call: -
clone_size: -
v_call: TRBV7-5
j_call: TRBJ2-3
cdr3_aa: CARSLAKLAGGYF
cdr3_nt: TGTGCCAGAAGCTTAGCCAAGCTTGCAGGCGGATATTTT

d_call: -
clone_size: -
v_call: TRBV2
j_call: TRBJ1-1
cdr3_aa: CASRQGSSDTEAFF
cdr3_nt: TGTGCCAGCAGGCAGGGCAGTTCCGACACTGAAGCTTTCTTT

d_call: -
clone_size: -
v_call: TRBV30
j_call: TRBJ2-7
cdr3_aa: CAWSVNGPYEQYF
cdr3_nt: TGTGCCTGGAGTGTAAACGGTCCCTACGAGCAGTACTTC

d_call: -
clone_size: -
v_call: TRBV7-9
j_call: TRBJ2-3
cdr3_aa: CASSLSTDTQYF
cdr3_nt: TGTGCCAGCAGCTTATCGACCGATACGCAGTATTTT

d_call: -
clone_size: -
v_call: TRBV7-9
j_call: TRBJ2-7
cdr3_aa: CASWRGDTYEQYF
cdr3_nt: TGTGCCAGCTGGAGAGGGGACACCTACGAGCAGTACTTC

d_call: -
clone_size: -
v_call: TRBV4-1
j_call: TRBJ2-3
cdr3_aa: CASSLRRSLEDTQYF
cdr3_nt: TGCGCCAGCAGCCTCAGACGGTCTTTGGAAGATACGCAGTATTTT

d_call: -
clone_size: -
v_call: TRBV7-9
j_call: TRBJ2-2
cdr3_aa: CASSLDPGAGELFF
cdr3_nt: TGTGCCAGCAGCTTAGACCCAGGGGCCGGGGAGCTGTTTTTT

d_call: TRBD2
clone_size: -
v_call: TRBV2
j_call: TRBJ2-7
cdr3_aa: CASRETSGRFPEAYEQYF
cdr3_nt: TGTGCCAGCAGAGAGACTAGCGGGAGGTTCCCCGAGGCTTACGAGCAGTACTTC

d_call: TRBD1
clone_size: -
v_call: TRBV6-9
j_call: TRBJ1-5
cdr3_aa: CASSESSVQGAGLNQPQHF
cdr3_nt: TGTGCCAGCAGCGAGTCCTCTGTACAGGGGGCCGGGTTGAATCAGCCCCAGCATTTT

d_call: TRBD2
clone_size: -
v_call: TRBV7-6
j_call: TRBJ2-7
cdr3_aa: CASSPTATSGGFYEQYF
cdr3_nt: TGTGCCAGCAGCCCCACAGCGACTAGCGGGGGGTTCTACGAGCAGTACTTC

d_call: TRBD1
clone_size: -
v_call: TRBV5-6
j_call: TRBJ2-7
cdr3_aa: CASSPGQGLPEQYF
cdr3_nt: TGTGCCAGCAGCCCGGGACAGGGTCTCCCCGAGCAGTACTTC

d_call: TRBD1
clone_size: -
v_call: TRBV13
j_call: TRBJ2-5
cdr3_aa: CASSQGQGETQYF
cdr3_nt: TGTGCCAGCAGCCAGGGACAGGGGGAGACCCAGTACTTC

d_call: -
clone_size: -
v_call: TRBV10-1
j_call: TRBJ2-3
cdr3_aa: CASSEDPISTDTQYF
cdr3_nt: TGCGCCAGCAGTGAGGACCCAATTAGCACAGATACGCAGTATTTT

d_call: TRBD2
clone_size: -
v_call: TRBV2
j_call: TRBJ2-7
cdr3_aa: CASSEETSGPLEQYF
cdr3_nt: TGTGCCAGCAGTGAAGAGACTAGCGGGCCTCTCGAGCAGTACTTC

d_call: TRBD1
clone_size: once
v_call: TRBV30
j_call: TRBJ2-3
cdr3_aa: CAWSPGQAADTQYF
cdr3_nt: TGTGCCTGGAGTCCGGGACAGGCGGCAGATACGCAGTATTTT

d_call: TRBD1
clone_size: -
v_call: TRBV5-1
j_call: TRBJ2-2
cdr3_aa: CASSLTGEYTGELFF
cdr3_nt: TGCGCCAGCAGCCTTACAGGGGAGTACACCGGGGAGCTGTTTTTT

d_call: -
clone_size: -
v_call: TRBV7-9
j_call: TRBJ2-5
cdr3_aa: CASSLEQNQETQYF
cdr3_nt: TGTGCCAGCAGCTTAGAACAAAACCAAGAGACCCAGTACTTC

d_call: -
clone_size: -
v_call: TRBV29-1
j_call: TRBJ2-7
cdr3_aa: CSVGGVDDEQYF
cdr3_nt: TGCAGCGTTGGCGGGGTAGACGACGAGCAGTACTTC

d_call: -
clone_size: -
v_call: TRBV14
j_call: TRBJ2-7
cdr3_aa: CASSQAQGRGEQYF
cdr3_nt: TGTGCCAGCAGCCAAGCCCAGGGTCGGGGCGAGCAGTACTTC

d_call: -
clone_size: -
v_call: TRBV29-1
j_call: TRBJ2-7
cdr3_aa: CSVEGDGHLYEQYF
cdr3_nt: TGCAGCGTTGAAGGGGACGGGCATCTCTACGAGCAGTACTTC

d_call: -
clone_size: -
v_call: TRBV27
j_call: TRBJ1-1
cdr3_aa: CASSLFGTGNTEAFF
cdr3_nt: TGTGCCAGCAGTTTATTTGGGACCGGGAACACTGAAGCTTTCTTT

d_call: TRBD1
clone_size: -
v_call: TRBV4-1
j_call: TRBJ1-5
cdr3_aa: CASSQDTTGFSNQPQHF
cdr3_nt: TGCGCCAGCAGCCAAGACACGACAGGGTTTAGCAATCAGCCCCAGCATTTT

d_call: TRBD1
clone_size: -
v_call: TRBV2
j_call: TRBJ2-7
cdr3_aa: CASNEGRGGPTYEQYF
cdr3_nt: TGTGCCAGCAACGAGGGGAGAGGGGGCCCTACCTACGAGCAGTACTTC

d_call: -
clone_size: -
v_call: TRBV4-1
j_call: TRBJ2-7
cdr3_aa: CASSPGTLTSEQYF
cdr3_nt: TGCGCCAGCAGCCCCGGGACTTTAACGAGCGAGCAGTACTTC

d_call: -
clone_size: -
v_call: TRBV6-1
j_call: TRBJ1-3
cdr3_aa: CASSEAGGLGGNTIYF
cdr3_nt: TGTGCCAGCAGTGAAGCGGGGGGATTGGGCGGAAACACCATATATTTT

d_call: TRBD1
clone_size: -
v_call: TRBV2
j_call: TRBJ2-7
cdr3_aa: CASSDGTGGAYEQYF
cdr3_nt: TGTGCCAGCAGTGATGGGACAGGGGGAGCCTACGAGCAGTACTTC

d_call: -
clone_size: -
v_call: TRBV7-9
j_call: TRBJ2-7
cdr3_aa: CASSLGVGPEQYF
cdr3_nt: TGTGCCAGCAGCTTAGGAGTCGGGCCCGAGCAGTACTTC

d_call: TRBD1
clone_size: -
v_call: TRBV9
j_call: TRBJ1-1
cdr3_aa: CASSAGGSRTEAFF
cdr3_nt: TGTGCCAGCAGCGCAGGGGGCTCTAGGACTGAAGCTTTCTTT

d_call: -
clone_size: -
v_call: TRBV18
j_call: TRBJ2-3
cdr3_aa: CASSPGSGTDTQYF
cdr3_nt: TGTGCCAGCTCACCAGGGTCCGGGACAGATACGCAGTATTTT

d_call: TRBD2
clone_size: -
v_call: TRBV4-1
j_call: TRBJ2-3
cdr3_aa: CASIPRGGGIVDTQYF
cdr3_nt: TGCGCCAGCATTCCCAGGGGCGGGGGGATCGTAGATACGCAGTATTTT

d_call: -
clone_size: -
v_call: TRBV5-8
j_call: TRBJ2-7
cdr3_aa: CASSSRDRYSSYEQYF
cdr3_nt: TGTGCCAGCAGCTCGAGAGACAGATACAGCTCCTACGAGCAGTACTTC